This T cell receptor beta chain was sequenced during a study of blood T cell repertoires in COVID-19. Looking at the study overall: Material from acute and convalescent COVID-19 was sourced from the United States, Italy and Spain. PBMCs, B-cell-depleted T cells, or T cells provided the cDNA or gDNA that made up the material.

The V gene end was trimmed by 3 bases and the J gene end by 4 bases; junction bases not matched to a gene: 8. Germline V gene data show CDR1 as SGHDN and CDR2 as FVKESK. The CDR3 is made up of 16 amino acids. Source study methods: Amplification of reference gene primers was used by the study to estimate nucleated cell counts. The table came from immunoSEQ multiplex PCR; TCRdb's copy has only in-frame clones and leaves some out. D and trimming were read from the DNA, whereas the V and J calls and clone size are those reported in that table. The sample comprises about 100,000 clones, approximately 89% of which are singletons, and 2.1% rests with the top ten.

The sequence came from a man aged 50 or older with active COVID-19. Specimen: peripheral blood. V usage is TRBV14 and J usage is TRBJ2-2; the match to TRBD1 covers 7 bases. CDR3 nucleotides: TGTGCCAGCAGCCATATCCGGGACAGTCTCACCGGGGAGCTGTTTTTT. Protein product: CASSHIRDSLTGELFF.